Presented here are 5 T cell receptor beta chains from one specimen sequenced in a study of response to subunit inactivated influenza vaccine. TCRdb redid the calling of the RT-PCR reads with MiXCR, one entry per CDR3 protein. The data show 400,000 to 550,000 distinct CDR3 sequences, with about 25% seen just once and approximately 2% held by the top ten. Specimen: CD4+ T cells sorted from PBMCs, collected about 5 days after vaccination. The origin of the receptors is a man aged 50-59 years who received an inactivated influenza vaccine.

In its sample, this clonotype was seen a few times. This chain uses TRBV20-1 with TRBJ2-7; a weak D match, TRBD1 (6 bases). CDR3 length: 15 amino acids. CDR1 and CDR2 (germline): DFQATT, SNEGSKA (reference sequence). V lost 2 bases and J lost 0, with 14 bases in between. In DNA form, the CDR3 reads TGCAGTGCTAGACCTCGGGACATTGTCTCCTACGAGCAGTACTTC. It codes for CSARPRDIVSYEQYF.

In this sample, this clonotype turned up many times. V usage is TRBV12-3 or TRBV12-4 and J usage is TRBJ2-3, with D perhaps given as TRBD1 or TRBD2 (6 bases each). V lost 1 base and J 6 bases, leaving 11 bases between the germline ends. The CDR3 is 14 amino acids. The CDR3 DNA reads TGTGCCAGCAGTTTAGGGCAGGGGAGGGATACGCAGTATTTT. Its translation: CASSLGQGRDTQYF.

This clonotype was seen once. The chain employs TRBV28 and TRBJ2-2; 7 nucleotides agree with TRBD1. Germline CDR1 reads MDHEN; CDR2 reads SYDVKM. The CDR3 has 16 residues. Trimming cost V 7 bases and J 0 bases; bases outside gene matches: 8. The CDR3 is CASTFAGTANTGELFF. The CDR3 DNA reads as TGTGCCAGCACTTTCGCCGGGACAGCGAACACCGGGGAGCTGTTTTTT.

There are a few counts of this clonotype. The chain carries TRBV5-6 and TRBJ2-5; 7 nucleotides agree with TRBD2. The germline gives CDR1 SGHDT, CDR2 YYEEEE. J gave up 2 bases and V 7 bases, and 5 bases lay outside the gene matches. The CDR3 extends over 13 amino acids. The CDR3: CASSGDYQETQYF. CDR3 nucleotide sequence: TGTGCCAGCTCTGGGGACTATCAAGAGACCCAGTACTTC.

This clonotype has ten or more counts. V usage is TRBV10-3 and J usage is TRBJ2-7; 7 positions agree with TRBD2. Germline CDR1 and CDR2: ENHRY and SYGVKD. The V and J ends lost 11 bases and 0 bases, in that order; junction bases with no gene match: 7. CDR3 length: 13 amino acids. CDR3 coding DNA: TGTGCCGTGGGCCGGACTAGCTCCTACGAGCAGTACTTC. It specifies CAVGRTSSYEQYF.